This TCR beta chain is drawn from a study of human versus mouse CDR3 diversity and MHC coevolution. Study results and limitations: Mice had fewer CDR3 deletions and insertions than humans on average.

Here immunoSEQ multiplex PCR was the method, and the copy in TCRdb shows in-frame clones only, minus some. The sample lists about 60,000 clones, approximately 94% occurring once. A note on this clone: The target antigen is unknown.

V lost 3 bases, J lost 6 bases, and 14 bases lay in between. Germline V CDR1 and CDR2: KGHSH, LQKENI. The CDR3 length is 14 residues. The rearrangement uses TRBV18 and TRBJ1-1; D not resolved. This receptor was obtained from a person aged 55 to 70 in good health. Sequenced sample: naive CD4+ T cells from blood. Subset meaning: CD45RO-negative CD62L-positive naive CD4 T cells. CDR3 coding DNA: TGTGCCAGCTCACCCGAGGGTGTGGTAGCTGAAGCTTTCTTT. Translated, it gives CASSPEGVVAEAFF.